A selection of T cell receptor beta chains follows, all from one sample in a study of PD-L1 blockade in urothelial cancer. The method was immunoSEQ multiplex PCR; TCRdb's version includes in-frame clones alone and lacks a portion of them. The sample gives 15,000 to 20,000 clones, around 81% of which show up once; approximately 1.6% is in the top ten. Sequencing was performed on PBMCs, taken around atezolizumab (anti-PD-L1) treatment. These receptor sequences come from a middle-aged man with urothelial cancer. The CDR3 runs from the conserved cysteine through the conserved F or W. D genes are given only for firm matches. Some rows have no size entry. The others give once, few or many, or a class for an expanded clone.

d_call	clone_size	j_call	v_call	cdr3_aa	cdr3_nt
.	few	TRBJ1-5	TRBV19	CASRTVGQPQHF	TGTGCCAGTAGGACAGTTGGTCAGCCCCAGCATTTT
.	few	TRBJ1-1	TRBV9	CASSVGRENTEAFF	TGTGCCAGCAGCGTAGGGCGGGAGAACACTGAAGCTTTCTTT
TRBD2	.	TRBJ2-5	TRBV6-1	CASTPGLARGTQYF	TGTGCCAGCACCCCGGGACTAGCGAGGGGGACCCAGTACTTC
.	.	TRBJ1-1	TRBV28	CASSFTWGAEAFF	TGTGCCAGCAGTTTCACTTGGGGAGCTGAAGCTTTCTTT
TRBD1	.	TRBJ2-2	TRBV2	CATKKQGASTGELFF	TGTGCCACCAAAAAACAGGGGGCTAGCACCGGGGAGCTGTTTTTT
TRBD1	.	TRBJ2-3	TRBV5-1	CASSLQGAWTDTQYF	TGCGCCAGCAGCTTGCAGGGGGCATGGACAGATACGCAGTATTTT
TRBD1	.	TRBJ1-2	TRBV5-6	CASSLENRGILYGYTF	TGTGCCAGCAGCTTGGAGAACAGGGGGATCCTTTATGGCTACACCTTC
.	.	TRBJ1-2	TRBV20-1	CSATPNYGYTF	TGCAGTGCCACACCAAACTATGGCTACACCTTC
TRBD1	.	TRBJ2-5	TRBV27	CASSRGQGGETQYF	TGTGCCAGCAGTCGGGGACAGGGCGGGGAGACCCAGTACTTC
.	.	TRBJ1-1	TRBV5-5	CASSLEASAGGAFF	TGTGCCAGCAGCTTGGAGGCCAGCGCGGGTGGAGCTTTCTTT
.	.	TRBJ1-4	TRBV27	CASSLFGQEKLFF	TGTGCCAGCAGTTTATTTGGCCAGGAAAAACTGTTTTTT
TRBD2	.	TRBJ2-3	TRBV28	CASSSPVLASGGAYTQYF	TGTGCCAGCAGTTCCCCGGTTTTGGCTAGCGGGGGGGCCTATACGCAGTATTTT
TRBD1	.	TRBJ2-5	TRBV18	CASSLDRGRETQYF	TGTGCCAGCTCACTGGACAGGGGAAGGGAGACCCAGTACTTC
.	once	TRBJ2-2	TRBV11-3	CASSYRDTGELFF	TGTGCCAGCAGCTACAGGGACACCGGGGAGCTGTTTTTT
TRBD2	.	TRBJ2-7	TRBV18	CASSVTSGRSYEQYF	TGTGCCAGCTCGGTCACTAGCGGGAGGTCCTACGAGCAGTACTTC
.	.	TRBJ1-1	TRBV6-1	CASKMGQGSTEAFF	TGTGCCAGCAAGATGGGGCAGGGATCCACTGAAGCTTTCTTT